Sequencing of this T cell receptor (beta chain) was carried out in a study of blood T cell repertoires in COVID-19. On the study more broadly: T cells, B-cell-depleted T cells, or PBMCs provided the cDNA or gDNA that served as material.

CDR1 is LNHDA, CDR2 SQIVND, per germline (reference sequence). The V gene lost 2 bases and the J gene lost 4 bases, with 6 bases spanning the gap. This CDR3 is 13 amino acids long. Authors' processing steps: Cell counts per sample came from amplifying reference gene primers. The assay was immunoSEQ multiplex PCR, and TCRdb's table has in-frame clones only and misses some. V and J calls and clone size are as listed in that table; D and trimming were resolved from the DNA. This table holds roughly 220,000 clones, under 90% found once. A single count supports this clone. Sequencing used peripheral blood. The chain employs TRBV19 and TRBJ1-5; D is unresolved. The receptor comes from a man younger than 40 with active or convalescent COVID-19. The chain's CDR3 is CASSISLNQPQHF. CDR3 coding DNA: TGTGCCAGTAGTATAAGTCTAAATCAGCCCCAGCATTTT.